A selection of T cell receptor beta chains follows, all from one sample in a study of blood T cell repertoires in COVID-19. The table came from immunoSEQ multiplex PCR; TCRdb's copy has only in-frame clones and leaves some out. The sample includes 20,000 to 30,000 clones, approximately 78% of them seen just once. Sequencing was performed on peripheral blood. The receptor source for this set is a woman between 65 and 79 years old with COVID-19, enrolled during active disease. Each CDR3 is given with its conserved first and last residue. The D gene is left open where the match is weak. The listing skips clone size in some rows; elsewhere it reads once, few, many or a size class.

>TRBJ2-3|TRBV3-1/TRBV3-2|TRBD2|.
CASSQDLGTSGEWGTDTQYF
TGTGCCAGCAGCCAAGATCTGGGGACTAGCGGGGAGTGGGGCACAGATACGCAGTATTTT
>TRBJ2-1|TRBV5-1|TRBD1|.
CASSTTGGRYNEQFF
TGCGCCAGCAGCACTACAGGGGGCAGGTACAATGAGCAGTTCTTC
>TRBJ2-7|TRBV2|TRBD1|.
CASSEMDRAYEQYF
TGTGCCAGCAGTGAAATGGACAGGGCTTACGAGCAGTACTTC
>TRBJ2-1|TRBV27|TRBD1|.
CASSWDRGREQFF
TGTGCCAGCAGTTGGGACAGGGGGCGTGAGCAGTTCTTC
>TRBJ1-1|TRBV2|.|once
CASSLTTGRGTEAFF
TGTGCCAGCAGTCTAACGACTGGTAGGGGCACTGAAGCTTTCTTT
>TRBJ2-5|TRBV9|TRBD2|.
CASSAGTSGGALETQYF
TGTGCCAGCAGCGCCGGGACTAGCGGGGGGGCGTTGGAGACCCAGTACTTC
>TRBJ2-5|TRBV6-5|TRBD1|.
CASSRGQPIRETQYF
TGTGCCAGCAGTCGGGGACAGCCCATCAGGGAGACCCAGTACTTC
>TRBJ2-1|TRBV11-3|.|.
CASSPRTISSYNEQFF
TGTGCCAGCAGCCCTAGAACCATTAGCTCCTACAATGAGCAGTTCTTC
>TRBJ1-1|TRBV3-1/TRBV3-2|.|.
CASSQDPYSEAFF
TGTGCCAGCAGCCAAGATCCGTACTCAGAAGCTTTCTTT
>TRBJ1-4|TRBV3-1/TRBV3-2|.|.
CASSHLATNEKLFF
TGTGCCAGCAGCCACCTTGCAACTAATGAAAAACTGTTTTTT
>TRBJ2-7|TRBV25-1|.|few
CASRTAYEQYF
TGTGCCAGCAGGACAGCCTACGAGCAGTACTTC
>TRBJ1-1|TRBV11-1|.|.
CASSLPFTEAFF
TGTGCCAGCAGCTTACCCTTCACTGAAGCTTTCTTT
>TRBJ2-4|TRBV19|.|.
CASSMWVGAEDIQYF
TGTGCCAGTAGTATGTGGGTTGGAGCGGAGGACATTCAGTACTTC
>TRBJ1-1|TRBV10-3|TRBD1|.
CATGGQPVSEAFF
TGTGCCACAGGGGGACAGCCGGTTTCTGAAGCTTTCTTT
>TRBJ1-6|TRBV9|TRBD1|once
CASSVGGQRGNSPLHF
TGTGCCAGCAGCGTAGGGGGACAGAGGGGGAATTCACCCCTCCACTTT
>TRBJ2-5|TRBV28|TRBD1|.
CASSPTLEGARETQYF
TGTGCCAGCAGTCCGACCTTAGAGGGGGCGCGGGAGACCCAGTACTTC
>TRBJ1-5|TRBV6-6|.|.
CASSRGASNQPQHF
TGTGCCAGCAGTAGAGGTGCGAGCAATCAGCCCCAGCATTTT
>TRBJ2-7|TRBV2|.|.
CASSATQDEQYF
TGTGCCAGCAGTGCCACTCAGGACGAGCAGTACTTC
>TRBJ1-6|TRBV9|TRBD1|.
CASSLEGQGNYNSPLHF
TGTGCCAGCAGCCTTGAAGGACAGGGGAACTATAATTCACCCCTCCACTTT
>TRBJ1-1|TRBV10-3|.|.
CAIRIGAENTEAFF
TGTGCCATCAGGATAGGGGCGGAGAACACTGAAGCTTTCTTT
>TRBJ2-1|TRBV9|.|.
CASSPDSGVYNEQFF
TGTGCCAGCAGCCCAGACAGTGGAGTATACAATGAGCAGTTCTTC
>TRBJ2-5|TRBV7-6|TRBD1|.
CASSLGDRASKETQYF
TGTGCCAGCAGCTTAGGAGACAGGGCCTCGAAAGAGACCCAGTACTTC